The 28 T cell receptor beta chains below come from one sample, sequenced in a study of blood T cell repertoires in COVID-19. Libraries were prepared by immunoSEQ multiplex PCR; TCRdb keeps only in-frame clonotypes and omits some of them. Among about 270,000 clones, 85% to 90% were seen once, and the ten largest hold 4.1%. The material sequenced was PBMCs or T cells enriched from blood (not recorded which). The receptors were gathered from a woman aged 30 to 39 with acute COVID-19.

The chain carries TRBV7-3 and TRBJ2-2, with no clear D. Germline V gene sequence: CDR1 SGHTA, CDR2 FQGTGA. Trimming stripped 2 bases from V and 6 bases from J, with 16 bases between. The CDR3 has 16 residues. The DNA of the CDR3 is TGTGCCAGCAGCTTAGAGGTTAGGTGGTCTGCCGGGGAGCTGTTTTTT. It encodes CASSLEVRWSAGELFF.

This clone was counted a single time. This sequence joins TRBV9 and TRBJ1-4; D call uncertain. V was pared by 0 bases and J by 8 bases, with 14 bases between. In germline, CDR1 is SGDLS, CDR2 YYNGEE. The CDR3 length is 15 residues. The CDR3 loop reads CASSVGAVEEEKLFF. Here the CDR3 DNA reads TGTGCCAGCAGCGTAGGCGCGGTGGAGGAAGAAAAACTGTTTTTT.

The chain has TRBV11-1 and TRBJ2-7; TRBD1 aligns across 7 bases. Germline V gene lookup returns CDR1 SGHAT and CDR2 FQDESV (reference sequence). The junction had 9 bases not matched to a gene; V was cut back by 1 base and J by 6 bases. The CDR3 totals 15 residues. For the CDR3, the DNA is TGTGCCAGCAGCTTAGTTGGGACAGTTGAACCCGAGCAGTACTTC. Its translation: CASSLVGTVEPEQYF.

This clone was seen a single time. The chain uses TRBV2 and TRBJ2-1; TRBD1 matches 7 bases. Per the germline V gene, CDR1 is SNHLY and CDR2 is FYNNEI. The CDR3 is 13 residues long. Unmatched junction bases numbered 3, after V lost 5 bases and J lost 5 bases. CDR3 in amino acids: CASSTDRDNEQFF. Written as DNA, the CDR3 is TGTGCCAGCAGTACAGACAGGGACAATGAGCAGTTCTTC.

The CDR3 reads CASSFGGRGMNTEAFF. CDR3 sequence (DNA): TGTGCCAGCAGCTTTGGGGGCAGGGGGATGAACACTGAAGCTTTCTTT. V and J are TRBV7-8 and TRBJ1-1; 7 bases match TRBD1. Germline V lookup: CDR1 SGHVS, CDR2 FQNEAQ. The CDR3 spans 16 residues. V lost 3 bases to trimming and J lost 0 bases; unmatched junction nucleotides: 7.

This rearrangement joins TRBV5-4 to TRBJ1-5; D is uncertain. The CDR3 is made up of 17 amino acids. Trimming cost V 4 bases and J 3 bases, with 20 bases left between them. Germline V gene data show CDR1 as SGHNT and CDR2 as YYREEE (reference sequence). CDR3 nucleotide sequence: TGTGCCAGCAGCCCTAACGGAGGCTCATCAAACAATCAGCCCCAGCATTTT. Translated: CASSPNGGSSNNQPQHF.

This clone showed up just a few times. V and J are TRBV9 and TRBJ2-1, with D possibly TRBD1 on 6 matching bases. The CDR3 loop spans 12 amino acids. Germline-derived CDR1 and CDR2 are SGDLS and YYNGEE. The V gene lost 5 bases and the J gene lost 8 bases, with 11 bases spanning the gap. The CDR3 protein is CASSVQGYEQFF. DNA of the CDR3: TGTGCCAGCAGTGTACAGGGTTATGAGCAGTTCTTC. The entire variable domain, with the rest obtained from reference TRBV9 and TRBJ2-1, is as follows: DSGVTQTPKHLITATGQRVTLRCSPRSGDLSVYWYQQSLDQGLQFLIQYYNGEERAKGNILERFSAQQFPDLHSELNLSSLELGDSALYFCASSVQGYEQFFGPGTRLTVL.

The V gene is TRBV9, the J gene TRBJ2-3, with a weak D call TRBD2 (6 bases). The V gene's germline CDR1 is SGDLS and CDR2 YYNGEE. The CDR3 is 14 amino acids. The V end lost 3 bases, the J end lost 3 bases, and 11 bases lay between the germline ends. The CDR3 sequence: CASSEGLRTDTQYF. CDR3 DNA sequence: TGTGCCAGCAGCGAGGGACTGAGGACAGATACGCAGTATTTT.

V is TRBV10-3 and J is TRBJ2-2, with 7 bases identical to TRBD1. There are 16 residues in the CDR3. V was clipped by 4 bases and J by 0 bases; unmatched bases: 5. Germline-derived CDR1 and CDR2 are ENHRY and SYGVKD. The CDR3 protein is CAISVVDRSNTGELFF. The CDR3, as DNA: TGTGCCATCAGTGTTGTGGACAGGTCGAACACCGGGGAGCTGTTTTTT.

This clone was picked up a small number of times. The chain employs TRBV19 and TRBJ1-1; 7 bases fit TRBD1. Trimming at V came to 4 bases and at J to 0 bases, leaving 5 bases not matched to a gene. Germline assignment: CDR1 LNHDA and CDR2 SQIVND (reference sequence). The CDR3 runs 15 residues. CDR3 nucleotide sequence: TGTGCCAGTAGTAGGGACAGCGTAATGAACACTGAAGCTTTCTTT. Its translation: CASSRDSVMNTEAFF. Combining the CDR3 with reference TRBV19 and TRBJ1-1 gives the whole variable domain DGGITQSPKYLFRKEGQNVTLSCEQNLNHDAMYWYRQDPGQGLRLIYYSQIVNDFQKGDIAEGYSVSREKKESFPLTVTSAQKNPTAFYLCASSRDSVMNTEAFFGQGTRLTVV.

V gene TRBV19 combines with J gene TRBJ2-1; tentatively, D is TRBD1 (6 bases). This CDR3 spans 16 amino acids. The germline V and J ends were trimmed by 7 bases and 3 bases, with 19 bases remaining between them. CDR1 and CDR2 from the germline V gene are LNHDA and SQIVND (reference sequence). CDR3 region: CASKRTENPYYNEQFF. For the CDR3, the DNA is TGTGCCAGTAAAAGGACAGAGAACCCATACTACAATGAGCAGTTCTTC.

This rearrangement joins TRBV4-1 to TRBJ2-1; maybe TRBD2 (7 bases). CDR1 is MGHRA, CDR2 YSYEKL, per germline. V was trimmed by 1 base and J by 9 bases, leaving 16 bases between them. The CDR3 totals 15 residues. The CDR3 DNA sequence: TGCGCCAGCAGCCAAGTTAGGGGGGGCTCAAGTGAGCAGTTCTTC. It translates to CASSQVRGGSSEQFF.

The rearrangement joins TRBV24-1 to TRBJ1-3; D uncertain. Germline V gene data show CDR1 as KGHDR and CDR2 as SFDVKD. This CDR3 contains 15 residues. Trimming took off 5 bases at V and 2 bases at J, with 12 bases between the two ends. CDR3 region: CATSGPGRTGNTIYF. The CDR3 DNA sequence: TGTGCCACCAGTGGCCCGGGGAGGACTGGAAACACCATATATTTT.

This chain links TRBV28 with TRBJ1-4, with TRBD1 identical over 8 bases. The CDR3 loop spans 13 amino acids. Per germline, CDR1 MDHEN and CDR2 SYDVKM. Unmatched junction bases numbered 4, after V lost 10 bases and J lost 3 bases. The CDR3 region is CATEGQANEKLFF. Written as DNA, the CDR3 is TGTGCCACCGAGGGACAGGCTAATGAAAAACTGTTTTTT.

This sequence joins TRBV18 and TRBJ1-5; unclear D gene. The CDR3 extends over 14 amino acids. V lost 4 bases to trimming and J lost 2 bases, with 9 bases between them. Germline values: CDR1 KGHSH, CDR2 LQKENI. CDR3 sequence: CASSLQEGNQPQHF. The CDR3 DNA reads as TGTGCCAGCTCACTTCAGGAAGGCAATCAGCCCCAGCATTTT.

The chain carries TRBV7-8 and TRBJ1-5; perhaps TRBD1 as D (6 bases). V gave up 1 base and J gave up 7 bases, with 14 bases separating them. This CDR3 region has 15 residues. Germline V gives CDR1 SGHVS, CDR2 FQNEAQ. CDR3 in amino acids: CASSLGPEGGQPQHF. Here the CDR3 DNA reads TGTGCCAGCAGCTTAGGCCCTGAGGGGGGGCAGCCCCAGCATTTT.

The rearrangement links TRBV27 to TRBJ2-7, with 8 bases identical to TRBD2. The CDR3 has 13 amino acids. Looked up from germline, CDR1 is MNHEY and CDR2 is SMNVEV (reference sequence). CDR3 residues: CVVQLAETYEQYF. CDR3 bases: TGTGTAGTTCAACTAGCGGAGACTTACGAGCAGTACTTC.

The chain couples TRBV11-2 to TRBJ2-1; D is uncertain. CDR1 SGHAT and CDR2 FQNNGV come from the germline V gene. V was trimmed by 5 bases and J by 4 bases, leaving 12 bases between them. The CDR3 is 14 residues long. The CDR3 DNA reads as TGTGCCAGCAGCAAAACTAAGTTATACAATGAGCAGTTCTTC. Translated: CASSKTKLYNEQFF. Full variable domain (missing parts from reference TRBV11-2 and TRBJ2-1): EAGVAQSPRYKIIEKRQSVAFWCNPISGHATLYWYQQILGQGPKLLIQFQNNGVVDDSQLPKDRFSAERLKGVDSTLKIQPAKLEDSAVYLCASSKTKLYNEQFFGPGTRLTVL.

The chain joins TRBV30 to TRBJ2-5; TRBD1 matches at 7 bases. Germline V gene sequence: CDR1 GTSNPN, CDR2 SVGIG (reference sequence). The CDR3 covers 12 residues. With V trimmed by 0 bases and J by 5 bases, 0 bases remained unmatched. The CDR3 protein is CAWSVQGETQYF. In DNA form, the CDR3 reads TGTGCCTGGAGTGTACAGGGGGAGACCCAGTACTTC.

The chain uses TRBV7-7 and TRBJ2-1; 10 nucleotides line up with TRBD2. The CDR3 runs 15 residues. The V gene's germline CDR1 is SSHAT and CDR2 FNYEAQ (reference sequence). J gave up 9 bases and V 1 base, and 6 bases lay outside the gene matches. Here the CDR3 DNA reads TGTGCCAGCAGCTTAGGTTCTAGCGGGAGCACTGAGCAGTTCTTC. Translating it yields CASSLGSSGSTEQFF.

V is TRBV24-1 and J is TRBJ1-1; possibly TRBD1 for D (5 bases). CDR3 length: 12 amino acids. V lost 3 bases, J lost 10 bases, and 11 bases lay in between. Germline V gene data show CDR1 as KGHDR and CDR2 as SFDVKD. CDR3 sequence (DNA): TGTGCCACCAGTGATAACAGGTTTGTAGCTTTCTTT. Translation gives CATSDNRFVAFF.

This chain connects TRBV6-5 to TRBJ1-1, with TRBD1 as a possible D gene (5 bases). The CDR3 totals 14 residues. With 7 bases removed from V and 0 bases from J, the gap between germline ends came to 12 bases. The germline gives CDR1 MNHEY, CDR2 SVGAGI. The chain's CDR3 is CASNKGALNTEAFF. Written as DNA, the CDR3 is TGTGCCAGCAACAAAGGGGCGTTGAACACTGAAGCTTTCTTT.

The rearrangement joins TRBV7-9 to TRBJ2-1, with 15 bases identical to TRBD2. CDR3 length equals 15 residues. Per the germline V gene, CDR1 is SEHNR and CDR2 is FQNEAQ (reference sequence). The junction had 5 bases not matched to a gene; V was cut back by 4 bases and J by 10 bases. The CDR3 DNA is TGTGCCAGCAGCTCTGGACTAGCGGGAGGGAGAGAGCAGTTCTTC. Translation gives CASSSGLAGGREQFF. Full variable domain (rest looked up from reference TRBV7-9 and TRBJ2-1): DTGVSQNPRHKITKRGQNVTFRCDPISEHNRLYWYRQTLGQGPEFLTYFQNEAQLEKSRLLSDRFSAERPKGSFSTLEIQRTEQGDSAMYLCASSSGLAGGREQFFGPGTRLTVL.

V gene TRBV6-4 combines with J gene TRBJ2-1, with TRBD2 as a possible D gene (6 bases). The CDR3 length is 13 residues. From germline, CDR1 is MRHNA and CDR2 SNTAGT. Deletions cut 4 bases from V and 5 bases from J, with 9 bases between. The CDR3 spells CASSAGLDNEQFF. CDR3 sequence (DNA): TGTGCCAGCAGTGCGGGACTCGACAATGAGCAGTTCTTC.

The chain is built from TRBV7-9 and TRBJ2-2; tentatively, D is TRBD1 (5 bases). The CDR3 consists of 16 residues. The germline CDR1 and CDR2 sequences are SEHNR and FQNEAQ (reference sequence). V lost 2 bases and J 4 bases, leaving 14 bases between the germline ends. The DNA for the CDR3 is TGTGCCAGCAGCTTATTGTTTTTAGGGGTCACCGGGGAGCTGTTTTTT. This codes for CASSLLFLGVTGELFF.

The V gene is TRBV18, the J gene TRBJ1-1, with D possibly matching TRBD1 (5 bases). This CDR3 comprises 15 residues. Trimming stripped 6 bases from V and 0 bases from J, with 14 bases between. Germline CDR1 and CDR2: KGHSH and LQKENI. The CDR3 DNA reads as TGTGCCAGCTCTCTGGGGGAGGCCATGAACACTGAAGCTTTCTTT. Encoded protein: CASSLGEAMNTEAFF.

The chain carries TRBV28 and TRBJ1-2; D call uncertain. Trimming shortened V by 3 bases and J by 1 base, and 9 bases separated the two germline ends. CDR3 size: 14 residues. CDR1 MDHEN and CDR2 SYDVKM come from the germline V gene. CDR3 DNA: TGTGCCAGCAGTTTCATCCGGGTTAACTATGGCTACACCTTC. Its protein is CASSFIRVNYGYTF.

The CDR3 spells CASSDPYQETQYF. The DNA of the CDR3 is TGCGCCAGCAGTGACCCCTACCAAGAGACCCAGTACTTC. The chain combines TRBV10-2 with TRBJ2-5; D is uncertain. This CDR3 has 13 amino acids. Germline loops: CDR1 WSHSY, CDR2 SAAADI. Trimming stripped 3 bases from V and 0 bases from J, with 5 bases between.